What follows describes a single T cell receptor (beta chain). The data originate from a study of identical twins' blood T cells. Germline V gives CDR1 SGHDN, CDR2 FVKESK. The CDR3 sequence is 13 residues long. Trimming shortened V by 1 base and J by 2 bases, and 6 bases separated the two germline ends. Sample barcodes were added at both library ends during cDNA synthesis. A single record per CDR3 protein comes from TCRdb applying MiXCR to the 5' RACE reads. This table has about 500 distinct CDR3 sequences, 55% to 80% appearing once. The sequenced sample was PBMCs. The gene calls are TRBV14 and TRBJ2-7; weak D call: TRBD2 (5 bases). This receptor was obtained from a woman between 18 and 55 years old in good health. CDR3 loop: CASSQGRTYEQYF. The CDR3 nucleotides are TGTGCCAGCAGCCAAGGGAGGACCTACGAGCAGTACTTC. The whole variable domain, remainder taken from reference TRBV14 and TRBJ2-7, is EAGVTQFPSHSVIEKGQTVTLRCDPISGHDNLYWYRRVMGKEIKFLLHFVKESKQDESGMPNNRFLAERTGGTYSTLKVQPAELEDSGVYFCASSQGRTYEQYFGPGTRLTVT.